This TCR beta chain was documented in a study of shared clonotypes between healthy human individuals. Findings and limits, study-wide: Among donors, sharing of clonotypes was expected to be affected by sequencing depth.

As concerns this clone: Its cognate antigen is unknown.

Original processing notes: Filtering of immunoSEQ junctional sequences could not match full-length read filtering. TCRdb's copy holds only in-frame clones and misses some; the assay was immunoSEQ multiplex PCR. That table supplies the V and J calls and clone size; D and trimming were determined from the DNA. The repertoire holds about 560,000 clones, with around 78% as singletons. Material for sequencing was PBMCs. The source is a woman aged 40 to 55 in good health. Some clones in this sample may be carry-over from other donors' samples.

CDR3 amino acids: CASSPMGGRNTGELFF. Written as DNA, the CDR3 is TGTGCCAGCAGCCCGATGGGTGGCAGAAACACCGGGGAGCTGTTTTTT. The chain combines TRBV11-2 with TRBJ2-2; D gene ambiguous. V was clipped by 5 bases and J by 2 bases, with 15 bases between them. The CDR3 is 16 amino acids. The germline gives CDR1 SGHAT, CDR2 FQNNGV.